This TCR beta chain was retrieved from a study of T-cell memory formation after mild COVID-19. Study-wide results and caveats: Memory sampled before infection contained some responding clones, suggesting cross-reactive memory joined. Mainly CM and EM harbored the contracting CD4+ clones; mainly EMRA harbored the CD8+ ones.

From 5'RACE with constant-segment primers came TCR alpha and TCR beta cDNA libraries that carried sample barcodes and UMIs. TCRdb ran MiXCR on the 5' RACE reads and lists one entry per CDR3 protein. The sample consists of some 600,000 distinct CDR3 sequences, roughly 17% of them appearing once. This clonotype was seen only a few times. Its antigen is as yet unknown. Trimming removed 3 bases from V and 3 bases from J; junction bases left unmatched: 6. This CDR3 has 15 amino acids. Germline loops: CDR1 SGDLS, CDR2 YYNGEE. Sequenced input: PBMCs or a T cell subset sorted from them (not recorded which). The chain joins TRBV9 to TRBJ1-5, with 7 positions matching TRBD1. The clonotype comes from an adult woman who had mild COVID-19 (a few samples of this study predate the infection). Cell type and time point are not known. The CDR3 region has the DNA TGTGCCAGCAGCGCCGTCGGGACAGACAATCAGCCCCAGCATTTT. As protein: CASSAVGTDNQPQHF. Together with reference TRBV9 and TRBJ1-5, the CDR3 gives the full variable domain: DSGVTQTPKHLITATGQRVTLRCSPRSGDLSVYWYQQSLDQGLQFLIQYYNGEERAKGNILERFSAQQFPDLHSELNLSSLELGDSALYFCASSAVGTDNQPQHFGDGTRLSIL.